The clone carrying this T cell receptor (beta chain) was recorded at least ten times. Its antigen is unknown. The record originates from a study of regulatory T cells in long-lasting Graves disease. Across the study: For a period under 3 months, newly diagnosed Graves' patients had taken antithyroid drugs.

Time point given: newly diagnosed GD, antithyroid drugs for less than 3 months. The authors made the TCR library using RNA they extracted from PBMCs. The study, taken as a whole, reports: Segments TRBV28, TRBJ1-2 and TRBJ2-5 showed preferential usage in persistent disease.

TCR beta libraries were built with iRepertoire HTBI primers and Arm-PCR of CDR3 regions. Methods used by the authors: Identification across samples found 62 TRBV and around 15 TRBJ segments. A single record per CDR3 protein comes from TCRdb applying MiXCR to the multiplex PCR reads. TCRdb's processing, not the study's, gives the V and J calls here. The sample consists of under 800,000 distinct CDR3 sequences, about 16% of them appearing once. V lost 8 bases and J 1 base, leaving 14 bases between the germline ends. Germline V CDR1 and CDR2: MDHEN, SYDVKM. CDR3 length: 14 amino acids. A further study also used this sample, focusing on T cells in Graves' hyperthyroidism and ophthalmopathy.

V is TRBV28 and J is TRBJ1-1; D might be TRBD1 (6 bases). The input for sequencing was peripheral blood mononuclear cells (PBMCs), taken at new diagnosis, from a patient treated with antithyroid drugs. The origin of this receptor is a woman aged 30 to 39 with Graves disease. The CDR3 here is CASRRDRQNTEAFF. CDR3 bases: TGTGCCAGCCGACGAGACAGGCAGAACACTGAAGCTTTCTTT.